Shown below are 10 T cell receptor beta chains from a single sample sequenced in a study of Ad26.COV2.S vaccination and SARS-CoV-2 variants. Here immunoSEQ multiplex PCR was the method, and the copy in TCRdb shows in-frame clones only, minus some. The sample holds about 480,000 clones; about 83% are singletons and the top ten take around 13%. Treatment reported: about 20 received Ad26.COV2.S at low or high dose, single or two shots; 5 received placebo; per-sample allocation not given. Sampling was done on day 63 after the first vaccine or placebo injection. The sample was peripheral blood, taken in a trial of Ad26.COV2.S vaccine versus placebo. The receptors derive from a person aged 18-60 years who received the Ad26.COV2.S COVID-19 vaccine or a placebo.

The rearrangement joins TRBV27 to TRBJ1-5; D call uncertain. Germline V lookup: CDR1 MNHEY, CDR2 SMNVEV (reference sequence). V gave up 3 bases and J gave up 0 bases, with 12 bases separating them. The CDR3 extends over 16 amino acids. CDR3 nucleotide sequence: TGTGCCAGCAGTTTGGACGGACGGTTTAGCAATCAGCCCCAGCATTTT. Its protein is CASSLDGRFSNQPQHF.

This chain connects TRBV9 to TRBJ2-2; tentatively, D is TRBD1 (5 bases). Germline CDR1 and CDR2: SGDLS and YYNGEE. The CDR3 has 17 amino acids. Trimming pared 3 bases from V and 1 base from J, leaving 16 bases between. The CDR3 reads CASSGRVGYRNTGELFF. CDR3 in DNA: TGTGCCAGCAGCGGCAGGGTGGGATACAGGAACACCGGGGAGCTGTTTTTT.

The chain employs TRBV19 and TRBJ2-7, with D tentatively TRBD1 (6 bases). This CDR3 contains 15 residues. CDR1 and CDR2 (germline): LNHDA, SQIVND (reference sequence). Trimming took 5 bases from V and 0 from J, leaving 14 bases between them. The CDR3 is CASSDTGTISYEQYF. In nucleotides, the CDR3 is TGTGCCAGTAGTGACACCGGGACAATCTCCTACGAGCAGTACTTC.

The chain recombines TRBV5-4 with TRBJ2-6; D is unresolved. CDR3 size: 15 residues. CDR1 and CDR2 from the germline V gene are SGHNT and YYREEE (reference sequence). V lost 0 bases and J lost 4, with 8 bases in between. CDR3 coding DNA: TGTGCCAGCAGCTTGGCGGGTTCGGGGGCCAACGTCCTGACTTTC. Translated, it gives CASSLAGSGANVLTF. The full variable domain, with the rest looked up from reference TRBV5-4 and TRBJ2-6, is ETGVTQSPTHLIKTRGQQVTLRCSSQSGHNTVSWYQQALGQGPQFIFQYYREEENGRGNFPPRFSGLQFPNYSSELNVNALELDDSALYLCASSLAGSGANVLTFGAGSRLTVL.

The genes are TRBV5-5 and TRBJ1-2, with no clear D. The CDR3 length is 14 residues. From germline, CDR1 is SGHKS and CDR2 YYEKEE (reference sequence). V was pared by 0 bases and J by 6 bases, with 12 bases between. This CDR3 is CASSLVARADGYTF. CDR3 DNA sequence: TGTGCCAGCAGCTTGGTTGCTAGGGCAGATGGCTACACCTTC.

This rearrangement joins TRBV7-9 to TRBJ2-3; 15 bases line up with TRBD2. The germline gives CDR1 SEHNR, CDR2 FQNEAQ (reference sequence). The CDR3 length is 17 residues. Unmatched junction bases numbered 8, after V lost 4 bases and J lost 6 bases. The CDR3, as DNA: TGTGCCAGCAGCTCTCGGACTAGCGGGAGGGCCTTGGATACGCAGTATTTT. Translated, it gives CASSSRTSGRALDTQYF.

The rearrangement links TRBV9 to TRBJ2-5; 8 positions match TRBD2. CDR1 and CDR2 (germline): SGDLS, YYNGEE. Unmatched junction bases numbered 12, after V lost 0 bases and J lost 5 bases. CDR3 size: 17 residues. CDR3 sequence reads: CASSVGTLAGPGETQYF. CDR3 coding DNA: TGTGCCAGCAGCGTAGGAACTTTAGCGGGACCCGGGGAGACCCAGTACTTC.

The gene calls are TRBV19 and TRBJ2-2, with D possibly being TRBD2 (5 bases). The CDR3 length is 13 residues. Germline-derived CDR1 and CDR2 are LNHDA and SQIVND (reference sequence). The V end lost 6 bases, the J end lost 6 bases, and 11 bases lay between the germline ends. As DNA, the CDR3 is TGTGCCAGTAGGACACGAGCGGCCGGGGAGCTGTTTTTT. Its protein is CASRTRAAGELFF.

This chain connects TRBV9 to TRBJ2-7; perhaps D is TRBD1 or TRBD2 (5 bases each). Per germline, CDR1 SGDLS and CDR2 YYNGEE. The CDR3 is 15 residues long. V lost 0 bases and J 3 bases, leaving 13 bases between the germline ends. The CDR3 coding sequence is TGTGCCAGCAGCGTAGCCCCAGGGACGAACTACGAGCAGTACTTC. Translated: CASSVAPGTNYEQYF.

This chain uses TRBV11-1 with TRBJ2-7; no clear D. This CDR3 has 14 residues. Germline loops: CDR1 SGHAT, CDR2 FQDESV (reference sequence). V was pared by 0 bases and J by 2 bases, with 8 bases between. Here the CDR3 DNA reads TGTGCCAGCAGCTTAGCGCTGGTTGCCTACGAGCAGTACTTC. Residues: CASSLALVAYEQYF.